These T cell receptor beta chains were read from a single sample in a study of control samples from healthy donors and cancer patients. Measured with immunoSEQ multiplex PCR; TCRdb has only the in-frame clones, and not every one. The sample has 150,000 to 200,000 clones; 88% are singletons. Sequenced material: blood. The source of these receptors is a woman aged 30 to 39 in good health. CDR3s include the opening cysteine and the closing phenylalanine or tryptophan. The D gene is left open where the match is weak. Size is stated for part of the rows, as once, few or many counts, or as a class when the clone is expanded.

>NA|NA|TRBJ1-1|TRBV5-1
CASNPLQANTEAFF
TGCGCCAGCAACCCCCTGCAGGCGAACACTGAAGCTTTCTTT
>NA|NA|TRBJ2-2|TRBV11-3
CASSLDQSTGELFF
TGTGCCAGCAGCTTAGATCAGAGCACCGGGGAGCTGTTTTTT
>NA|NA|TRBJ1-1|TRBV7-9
CASSGRFTNTEAFF
TGTGCCAGCAGCGGCAGGTTTACCAACACTGAAGCTTTCTTT
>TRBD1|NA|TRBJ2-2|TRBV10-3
CAISESGRDRGTGELFF
TGTGCCATCAGTGAGTCTGGCAGGGACAGGGGGACCGGGGAGCTGTTTTTT
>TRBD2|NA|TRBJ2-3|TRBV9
CASSESPRTSPEADTQYF
TGTGCCAGCAGCGAGAGCCCGCGGACTAGCCCAGAAGCAGATACGCAGTATTTT
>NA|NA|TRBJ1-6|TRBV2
CASRGFGRDHSPLHF
TGTGCCAGCAGGGGGTTTGGGAGGGATCATTCACCCCTCCACTTT
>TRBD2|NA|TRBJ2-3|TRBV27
CASSLGGGRAGSDTQYF
TGTGCCAGCAGTTTAGGGGGCGGGAGGGCCGGATCAGATACGCAGTATTTT
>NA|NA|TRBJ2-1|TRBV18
CASSPLANYNEQFF
TGTGCCAGCTCACCACTAGCGAACTACAATGAGCAGTTCTTC
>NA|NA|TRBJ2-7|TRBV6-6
CASRGDNEQYF
TGTGCCAGCAGGGGGGATAACGAGCAGTACTTC
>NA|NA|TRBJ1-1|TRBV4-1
CASSPRLYNTEAFF
TGCGCCAGCAGCCCACGTCTCTATAACACTGAAGCTTTCTTT
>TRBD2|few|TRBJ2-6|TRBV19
CASSPTRLAGHSGANVLTF
TGTGCCAGTAGTCCTACCCGACTAGCGGGACACTCTGGGGCCAACGTCCTGACTTTC
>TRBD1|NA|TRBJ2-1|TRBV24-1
CATSDRRPGQGRDEQFF
TGTGCCACCAGTGATAGGCGTCCGGGACAGGGCAGGGATGAGCAGTTCTTC
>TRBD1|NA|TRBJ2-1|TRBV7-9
CASSMDRAEQFF
TGTGCCAGCAGCATGGACAGGGCCGAGCAGTTCTTC